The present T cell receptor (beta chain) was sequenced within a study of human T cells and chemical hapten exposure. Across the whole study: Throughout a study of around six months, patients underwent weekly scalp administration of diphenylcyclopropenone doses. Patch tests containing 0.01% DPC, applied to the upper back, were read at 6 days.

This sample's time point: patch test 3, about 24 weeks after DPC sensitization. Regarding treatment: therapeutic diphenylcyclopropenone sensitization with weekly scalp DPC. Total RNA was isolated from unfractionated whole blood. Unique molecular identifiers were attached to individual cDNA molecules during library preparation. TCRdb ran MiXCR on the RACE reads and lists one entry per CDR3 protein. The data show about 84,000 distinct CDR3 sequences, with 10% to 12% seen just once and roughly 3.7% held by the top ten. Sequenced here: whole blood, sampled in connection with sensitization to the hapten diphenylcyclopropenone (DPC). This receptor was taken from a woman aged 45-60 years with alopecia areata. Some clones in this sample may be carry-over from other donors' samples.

This CDR3 is CASSLIQARGETQYF. The CDR3, as DNA: TGTGCCAGCAGCTTAATCCAGGCCCGGGGAGAGACCCAGTACTTC. The J gene is TRBJ2-5, the V gene TRBV7-2, with a tentative D call TRBD2 (5 bases). The CDR3 consists of 15 residues. The germline V gene encodes CDR1 SGHTA and CDR2 FQGNSA. Trimming took 2 bases from V and 4 from J, leaving 14 bases between them.